Listed here are 28 T cell receptor beta chains from one sample, sequenced in a study of cytomegalovirus exposure and HLA in healthy donors. Primers included in the PCR were 60 Vbeta and 13 Jbeta primers. Sequencing was performed with immunoSEQ multiplex PCR; in TCRdb, only in-frame clones are kept and a portion is missing. The table shows 100,000 to 150,000 clones, with roughly 80% occurring only once. Sequenced: PBMCs. All receptors come from a man aged 45-65 years in good health and CMV-seropositive.

This chain joins TRBV5-6 and TRBJ2-1, with TRBD2 identical over 10 bases. V was clipped by 2 bases and J by 2 bases; unmatched bases: 1. The CDR3 contains 15 residues. The germline V gene encodes CDR1 SGHDT and CDR2 YYEEEE. The CDR3: CASSLSGRAYNEQFF. For the CDR3, the DNA is TGTGCCAGCAGCTTAAGCGGGAGGGCCTACAATGAGCAGTTCTTC.

The V gene is TRBV18, the J gene TRBJ2-3; 9 bases line up with TRBD1. With V trimmed by 8 bases and J by 6 bases, 6 bases remained unmatched. CDR1 is KGHSH, CDR2 LQKENI, per germline. This CDR3 comprises 13 residues. The CDR3 nucleotides read TGTGCCAGCCTGGGACAGGGATCGGATACGCAGTATTTT. This codes for CASLGQGSDTQYF.

The genes are TRBV30 and TRBJ2-2; D gene uncertain. CDR3 length equals 13 residues. V lost 3 bases and J lost 9, with 14 bases in between. Per germline, CDR1 GTSNPN and CDR2 SVGIG (reference sequence). The CDR3 loop reads CAWSNRVSRELFF. CDR3 DNA sequence: TGTGCCTGGAGCAACAGAGTGAGTAGGGAGCTGTTTTTT.

The V call is TRBV6-6, the J call TRBJ1-1; 7 nucleotides align to TRBD1. The V segment lost 2 bases and the J segment 1 base; nucleotides outside the gene matches: 7. The CDR3 extends over 16 amino acids. CDR1 is MNHNY, CDR2 SVGAGI, per germline (reference sequence). Written as DNA, the CDR3 is TGTGCCAGCAGTTACCCCCCGGGACAGACGAACACTGAAGCTTTCTTT. It specifies CASSYPPGQTNTEAFF.

The V and J genes are TRBV5-5 and TRBJ1-1; 10 bases are shared with TRBD1. The germline V gene encodes CDR1 SGHKS and CDR2 YYEKEE (reference sequence). This CDR3 spans 18 amino acids. Trimming took 1 base from V and 5 from J; bases not matched to a gene: 14. CDR3 amino acids: CASSLYSGQGPLGTEAFF. The CDR3 region has the DNA TGTGCCAGCAGCTTGTACTCGGGACAGGGGCCGCTGGGGACTGAAGCTTTCTTT. The full variable domain, rest sourced from reference TRBV5-5 and TRBJ1-1, is DAGVTQSPTHLIKTRGQQVTLRCSPISGHKSVSWYQQVLGQGPQFIFQYYEKEERGRGNFPDRFSARQFPNYSSELNVNALLLGDSALYLCASSLYSGQGPLGTEAFFGQGTRLTVV.

This chain links TRBV5-1 with TRBJ2-7, with D possibly being TRBD2 (7 bases). V was trimmed by 4 bases and J by 5 bases, leaving 16 bases between them. The CDR3 is 14 residues long. Germline CDR1 SGHRS, CDR2 YFSETQ. The CDR3 bases are TGCGCCAGCAGCCCGGGGGCGGGAGCGCACGAGCAGTACTTC. As protein: CASSPGAGAHEQYF.

The chain employs TRBV2 and TRBJ2-5; a weak D match, TRBD2 (6 bases). CDR1 is SNHLY and CDR2 is FYNNEI in the germline V gene. V lost 4 bases and J lost 5, with 11 bases in between. The CDR3 is 13 amino acids. DNA for the CDR3: TGTGCCAGCAGTGCTGACAGCGGGGAGACCCAGTACTTC. Translation: CASSADSGETQYF.

The rearrangement links TRBV6-5 to TRBJ1-5; 9 positions agree with TRBD1. Trimming took 4 bases from V and 6 from J; bases not matched to a gene: 10. Per the germline V gene, CDR1 is MNHEY and CDR2 is SVGAGI. This CDR3 region has 16 residues. CDR3 region: CASSSLTGGTGQPQHF. CDR3 sequence (DNA): TGTGCCAGCAGTTCCTTAACAGGGGGCACGGGTCAGCCCCAGCATTTT.

V gene TRBV2 combines with J gene TRBJ1-2; 8 bases are a match to TRBD1. With V trimmed by 6 bases and J by 6 bases, 6 bases remained unmatched. CDR3 size: 13 residues. Germline V CDR1 and CDR2: SNHLY, FYNNEI. The CDR3: CASRSGGTNGYTF. The CDR3, as DNA: TGTGCCAGCAGATCAGGGGGCACCAATGGCTACACCTTC.

The V gene is TRBV7-2, the J gene TRBJ1-1; D is uncertain. CDR1 and CDR2 (germline): SGHTA, FQGNSA. The CDR3 contains 12 residues. The V end was cut by 4 bases, the J end by 11 bases, with 14 bases between. The CDR3: CASSSIWEPAFF. CDR3 nucleotide sequence: TGTGCCAGCAGCTCCATATGGGAGCCTGCTTTCTTT.

The chain combines TRBV5-1 with TRBJ2-6; a possible D gene is TRBD1 (5 bases). Germline V gene sequence: CDR1 SGHRS, CDR2 YFSETQ. The CDR3 consists of 14 residues. With 2 bases removed from V and 2 bases from J, the gap between germline ends came to 5 bases. The CDR3 here is CASSLGAGANVLTF. DNA for the CDR3: TGCGCCAGCAGCTTAGGGGCTGGGGCCAACGTCCTGACTTTC.

This clone was counted a few times. This CDR3 is also generated by other DNA sequences in the sample. The chain links TRBV15 to TRBJ1-2, with a weak D call TRBD1 (5 bases). Germline V CDR1 and CDR2: LNHNV, YYDKDF (reference sequence). The CDR3 contains 15 residues. V was clipped by 4 bases and J by 4 bases, with 16 bases between them. In DNA, the CDR3 is TGTGCCACCAGCACCGGAGGTGGGGGGAGCTATGGCTACACCTTC. Translation gives CATSTGGGGSYGYTF.

The CDR3 DNA reads TGTGCCAGCAGTAGGGGCGGGGGGGGCTATGGCTACACCTTC. This sequence encodes CASSRGGGGYGYTF. The J gene is TRBJ1-2, the V gene TRBV6-5; tentatively, D is TRBD1 (5 bases). V dropped 5 bases and J dropped 4 bases, with 14 bases sitting between them. CDR3 length: 14 residues. The germline V gene has CDR1 MNHEY and CDR2 SVGAGI.

This rearrangement joins TRBV7-8 to TRBJ1-4; D is unclear. CDR3 length equals 15 residues. Trimming removed 5 bases from V and 2 bases from J, with 12 bases in between. Germline V gives CDR1 SGHVS, CDR2 FQNEAQ. The CDR3: CASSPTRGTNEKLFF. The CDR3 DNA reads TGTGCCAGCAGCCCAACCCGAGGCACTAATGAAAAACTGTTTTTT.

This chain links TRBV5-4 with TRBJ1-6; TRBD1 matches 8 bases. Germline-derived CDR1 and CDR2 are SGHNT and YYREEE (reference sequence). This CDR3 contains 15 residues. V lost 4 bases to trimming and J lost 8 bases; unmatched junction nucleotides: 8. For the CDR3, the DNA is TGTGCCAGCAGCGGGGGCAGGGGGCAAGATTCACCCCTCCACTTT. This gives the protein CASSGGRGQDSPLHF.

Notes on this clone: Other DNA sequences of this sample code for an identical CDR3. The chain joins TRBV6-1 to TRBJ1-5; a possible D gene is TRBD1 (6 bases). CDR3 size: 16 residues. V lost 0 bases to trimming and J lost 2 bases, with 11 bases between them. From germline, CDR1 is MNHNS and CDR2 SASEGT. CDR3 coding DNA: TGTGCCAGCAGTGAAGCGACAGGTTATGGCAATCAGCCCCAGCATTTT. Encoded protein: CASSEATGYGNQPQHF.

The chain uses TRBV19 and TRBJ2-1; D is ambiguous. CDR1 and CDR2 from the germline V gene are LNHDA and SQIVND (reference sequence). This CDR3 comprises 13 residues. Trimming pared 6 bases from V and 0 bases from J, leaving 6 bases between. The CDR3 region is CASSASSYNEQFF. The CDR3 DNA is TGTGCCAGTAGCGCGAGCTCCTACAATGAGCAGTTCTTC. Looking up the rest from reference TRBV19 and TRBJ2-1 gives the full variable domain: DGGITQSPKYLFRKEGQNVTLSCEQNLNHDAMYWYRQDPGQGLRLIYYSQIVNDFQKGDIAEGYSVSREKKESFPLTVTSAQKNPTAFYLCASSASSYNEQFFGPGTRLTVL.

The V and J genes are TRBV5-1 and TRBJ1-2; D is unresolved. Germline CDR1 is SGHRS and CDR2 is YFSETQ. The CDR3 contains 12 residues. V dropped 3 bases and J dropped 7 bases, with 10 bases sitting between them. Here the CDR3 DNA reads TGCGCCAGCAGCTCCACCTCGGGTGGCTACACCTTC. As protein: CASSSTSGGYTF.

The chain joins TRBV5-5 to TRBJ1-2; 7 bases line up with TRBD1. V shed 0 bases, J shed 2 bases, and the junction held 4 bases outside the gene matches. Germline CDR1 and CDR2: SGHKS and YYEKEE (reference sequence). This CDR3 comprises 15 residues. The CDR3 coding sequence is TGTGCCAGCAGCTTGGTTAGAGGGGGCAACTATGGCTACACCTTC. This encodes CASSLVRGGNYGYTF.

This rearrangement joins TRBV15 to TRBJ2-7; 8 nucleotides agree with TRBD1. With 5 bases clipped from V and 5 bases from J, the junction kept 8 bases outside the gene matches. This CDR3 contains 14 residues. Germline V CDR1 and CDR2: LNHNV, YYDKDF (reference sequence). The DNA of the CDR3 is TGTGCCACCAGCTCTCCCTGGACAGGGAACGAGCAGTACTTC. Protein product: CATSSPWTGNEQYF. The complete variable domain, with remaining parts taken from reference TRBV15 and TRBJ2-7, reads DAMVIQNPRYQVTQFGKPVTLSCSQTLNHNVMYWYQQKSSQAPKLLFHYYDKDFNNEADTPDNFQSRRPNTSFCFLDIRSPGLGDTAMYLCATSSPWTGNEQYFGPGTRLTVT.

The chain uses TRBV19 and TRBJ1-5; 11 bases line up with TRBD1. With V trimmed by 9 bases and J by 5 bases, 12 bases remained unmatched. Germline CDR1 is LNHDA and CDR2 is SQIVND (reference sequence). This CDR3 is built from 16 residues. The CDR3 region is CASKEGDRGGYQPQHF. The CDR3, as DNA: TGTGCCAGCAAGGAAGGGGACAGGGGGGGTTATCAGCCCCAGCATTTT.

The rearrangement uses TRBV7-9 and TRBJ1-4, with 7 nucleotides matching TRBD1. V was pared by 5 bases and J by 3 bases, with 6 bases of the junction left unmatched. Germline CDR1 SEHNR, CDR2 FQNEAQ (reference sequence). The CDR3 length is 15 residues. Here the CDR3 reads CASSETGTANEKLFF. The CDR3, as DNA: TGTGCCAGCAGCGAAACCGGGACAGCTAATGAAAAACTGTTTTTT.

The rearrangement uses TRBV4-2 and TRBJ1-2; no definite D call. V dropped 4 bases and J dropped 1 base, with 22 bases sitting between them. Germline CDR1 and CDR2: LGHNA and YNFKEQ. The CDR3 covers 18 residues. The CDR3 here is CASSRQRAGGFLNYGYTF. In DNA, the CDR3 is TGTGCCAGCAGCCGCCAAAGGGCGGGCGGCTTCCTTAACTATGGCTACACCTTC.

This chain joins TRBV10-2 and TRBJ1-1, with unresolved D. The V end lost 6 bases, the J end lost 1 base, and 9 bases lay between the germline ends. The V gene's germline CDR1 is WSHSY and CDR2 SAAADI. There are 13 residues in the CDR3. The CDR3 here is CASRWSGNTEAFF. As DNA, the CDR3 is TGCGCCAGCAGATGGTCGGGGAACACTGAAGCTTTCTTT.

The genes are TRBV30 and TRBJ2-3; 9 nucleotides match TRBD1. The CDR3 sequence is 16 residues long. With 2 bases clipped from V and 0 bases from J, the junction kept 6 bases outside the gene matches. Germline values: CDR1 GTSNPN, CDR2 SVGIG (reference sequence). The CDR3 sequence: CAWSKGQGSSTDTQYF. DNA for the CDR3: TGTGCCTGGAGTAAAGGACAGGGGAGTAGCACAGATACGCAGTATTTT.

The J gene is TRBJ1-1, the V gene TRBV5-1; D might be TRBD1 (6 bases). Trimming shortened V by 4 bases and J by 5 bases, and 21 bases separated the two germline ends. Per the germline V gene, CDR1 is SGHRS and CDR2 is YFSETQ. The CDR3 is 16 residues long. The CDR3: CASSRGGQGEGTEAFF. The CDR3 coding sequence is TGCGCCAGCAGCCGTGGGGGCCAGGGAGAAGGTACTGAAGCTTTCTTT.

A word on this clone: This same CDR3 is encoded by further DNA sequences in the sample. This sequence joins TRBV30 and TRBJ2-7; 10 bases match TRBD1. In germline, CDR1 is GTSNPN, CDR2 SVGIG (reference sequence). V dropped 4 bases and J dropped 0; count of bases not matched to a gene: 3. The CDR3 spans 14 residues. CDR3 nucleotides: TGTGCCTGGAACCGGGACAGGGGCTCCTACGAGCAGTACTTC. Encoded protein: CAWNRDRGSYEQYF.

This clone has just a few counts. The sample carries other DNA sequences with the same CDR3. The chain carries TRBV5-1 and TRBJ2-5, with 8 bases lining up with TRBD2. The trim removed 5 bases at V and 5 bases at J, leaving 11 bases unmatched. Germline lookup yields CDR1 SGHRS and CDR2 YFSETQ. The CDR3 is made up of 15 amino acids. The CDR3 coding sequence is TGCGCCAGCAGAGTTGAACAGCGGGGGACGGAGACCCAGTACTTC. Translating gives CASRVEQRGTETQYF.